The 24 T cell receptor beta chains below were found in one sample sequenced in a study of blood T cells in healthy people across ages. Combining a sample-barcoded 5' primer with a J-beta primer mix, a second PCR ran for roughly 7 to 11 cycles. TCRdb ran MiXCR on the 5' RACE reads and lists one entry per CDR3 protein. The sample has about 830,000 distinct CDR3 sequences; roughly 60% are singletons. Sequenced input: blood. The receptor source for this set is a man aged 30 to 45 in good health.

The chain recombines TRBV10-3 with TRBJ2-5; TRBD1 matches 9 bases. The assigned J gene may be wrong: the sequence end matches TRBJ2-7 better. This CDR3 is built from 15 residues. Per germline, CDR1 ENHRY and CDR2 SYGVKD. The CDR3 loop is CAISEPGDRAGEQYF. The CDR3 DNA follows: TGTGCCATCAGTGAGCCCGGGGACAGGGCAGGCGAGCAGTACTTC.

V and J are TRBV3-1 and TRBJ1-6, with D unresolved. Germline-derived CDR1 and CDR2 are LGHDT and YNNKEL (reference sequence). The germline V and J ends were trimmed by 2 bases and 6 bases, with 11 bases remaining between them. CDR3 length: 15 amino acids. CDR3 nucleotide sequence: TGTGCCAGCAGCCAATCCCGGGCTTCTAATTCACCCCTCCACTTT. Translated, it gives CASSQSRASNSPLHF.

The table lists this clonotype with a few counts. The chain links TRBV27 to TRBJ2-3; 7 bases agree with TRBD1. CDR1 MNHEY and CDR2 SMNVEV come from the germline V gene (reference sequence). J lost 3 bases, V lost 3 bases, and 6 bases had no gene match. This CDR3 region has 15 residues. CDR3 protein: CASSFRDRLTDTQYF. The CDR3 DNA reads as TGTGCCAGCAGTTTTAGGGACAGACTTACAGATACGCAGTATTTT.

This chain uses TRBV5-1 with TRBJ1-1; possibly TRBD1 for D (5 bases). V shed 6 bases and J shed 3 bases, with 18 bases lying between them. The CDR3 is 15 residues long. Per the germline V gene, CDR1 is SGHRS and CDR2 is YFSETQ. The CDR3 DNA sequence: TGCGCCAGCACTCCTCTGGACGGGACGTACACTGAAGCTTTCTTT. Amino acids: CASTPLDGTYTEAFF.

The genes are TRBV5-1 and TRBJ1-1; 7 nucleotides match TRBD1. CDR3 length: 16 residues. From germline, CDR1 is SGHRS and CDR2 YFSETQ. Germline trimming cut 2 bases from V and 4 bases from J; bases unmatched to any gene: 11. This chain's CDR3 is CASSLQGPVGFTEAFF. The DNA for the CDR3 is TGCGCCAGCAGCTTACAGGGGCCGGTCGGGTTCACTGAAGCTTTCTTT.

This chain joins TRBV29-1 and TRBJ2-5; possibly TRBD1 for D (6 bases). Germline V lookup: CDR1 SQVTM, CDR2 ANQGSEA. The V end lost 4 bases, the J end lost 2 bases, and 17 bases lay between the germline ends. CDR3 length: 15 amino acids. The CDR3: CSVAPASGVQETQYF. CDR3 bases: TGCAGCGTTGCCCCAGCCTCAGGGGTTCAAGAGACCCAGTACTTC.

J is TRBJ1-6 and V is TRBV11-2; D not certain. Germline V CDR1 and CDR2: SGHAT, FQNNGV. This CDR3 has 13 residues. V lost 6 bases, J lost 8 bases, and 11 bases lay in between. The CDR3 DNA reads as TGTGCCAGCAGGCTGTCCGGGGATTCACCCCTCCACTTT. Its protein product is CASRLSGDSPLHF. The variable domain in full, with the rest retrieved from reference TRBV11-2 and TRBJ1-6, is EAGVAQSPRYKIIEKRQSVAFWCNPISGHATLYWYQQILGQGPKLLIQFQNNGVVDDSQLPKDRFSAERLKGVDSTLKIQPAKLEDSAVYLCASRLSGDSPLHFGNGTRLTVT.

The chain recombines TRBV5-6 with TRBJ2-1; 7 bases agree with TRBD2. The germline gives CDR1 SGHDT, CDR2 YYEEEE. V gave up 3 bases and J gave up 6 bases; unmatched junction bases: 3. CDR3 size: 13 residues. The DNA for the CDR3 is TGTGCCAGCAGCTGGGGAGGGCCCAATGAGCAGTTCTTC. It specifies CASSWGGPNEQFF. Full variable domain (remainder filled in from reference TRBV5-6 and TRBJ2-1): DAGVTQSPTHLIKTRGQQVTLRCSPKSGHDTVSWYQQALGQGPQFIFQYYEEEERQRGNFPDRFSGHQFPNYSSELNVNALLLGDSALYLCASSWGGPNEQFFGPGTRLTVL.

The chain combines TRBV6-2 or TRBV6-3 with TRBJ2-1; 8 bases line up with TRBD2. The CDR3 loop spans 16 amino acids. Germline V gene data show CDR1 as MNHEY and CDR2 as SVGEGT. V trimming: 0 bases; J trimming: 6 bases; junction bases outside the gene matches: 7. CDR3 sequence reads: CASSYSIHGGGNEQFF. Written as DNA, the CDR3 is TGTGCCAGCAGTTACTCGATTCACGGGGGGGGCAATGAGCAGTTCTTC.

This clonotype was seen many times. The chain links TRBV12-3 or TRBV12-4 to TRBJ2-1; possibly TRBD1 for D (5 bases). With 5 bases removed from V and 4 bases from J, the gap between germline ends came to 9 bases. The CDR3 runs 13 residues. This CDR3 reads CASSVYRYNEQFF. In DNA, the CDR3 is TGTGCCAGCAGTGTTTACAGGTACAATGAGCAGTTCTTC.

The chain employs TRBV6-5 and TRBJ1-5; D unclear. Judging by the DNA end, TRBJ2-3 fits better; the J call may be wrong. The CDR3 covers 13 residues. In germline, CDR1 is MNHEY, CDR2 SVGAGI. The CDR3 nucleotides are TGTGCCAGCAGTCCAACTCCTCCTCAGCCCCAGTATTTT. It specifies CASSPTPPQPQYF.

The V call is TRBV2, the J call TRBJ1-2, with D unclear. The CDR3 contains 15 residues. Deletions cut 1 base from V and 0 bases from J, with 9 bases between. CDR1 SNHLY and CDR2 FYNNEI come from the germline V gene. The CDR3 DNA follows: TGTGCCAGCAGTGAAGTGGCAGAATCTAACTATGGCTACACCTTC. Protein: CASSEVAESNYGYTF.

The DNA for the CDR3 is TGTGCCATCAGTACCTCCGGGACAGGGGGTCAAACCGGGGAGCTGTTTTTT. Its protein is CAISTSGTGGQTGELFF. The chain couples TRBV10-3 to TRBJ2-2; TRBD1 agrees at 11 bases. The germline V gene has CDR1 ENHRY and CDR2 SYGVKD. CDR3 length: 17 residues. J lost 5 bases, V lost 5 bases, and 10 bases had no gene match.

The J gene is TRBJ1-2, the V gene TRBV7-2, with D hard to call. Trimming removed 0 bases at V and 2 bases at J, with 10 bases between. CDR3 length: 15 amino acids. Per germline, CDR1 SGHTA and CDR2 FQGNSA. The CDR3 sequence: CASSLAPGGNYGYTF. CDR3 DNA: TGTGCCAGCAGCTTAGCTCCAGGAGGAAACTATGGCTACACCTTC.

The chain is built from TRBV28 and TRBJ2-1; no reliable D call. Germline V gene sequence: CDR1 MDHEN, CDR2 SYDVKM. V was trimmed by 7 bases and J by 6 bases, leaving 19 bases between them. The CDR3 consists of 15 residues. CDR3 sequence reads: CASNIYRKLLNEQFF. CDR3 DNA: TGTGCCAGCAATATATACAGAAAACTCCTCAATGAGCAGTTCTTC.

The chain has TRBV5-3 and TRBJ2-1; TRBD2 agrees at 10 bases. TRBV5-3 is treated as an ORF (open reading frame) with a function not yet certain. The CDR3 is 14 residues long. V lost 3 bases and J lost 6; bases outside the gene matches: 3. CDR3 in amino acids: CARSSRTSGNEQFF. CDR3 nucleotides: TGTGCCAGAAGCTCCCGGACTAGCGGCAATGAGCAGTTCTTC.

The genes are TRBV24-1 and TRBJ2-6; D remains ambiguous. In germline, CDR1 is KGHDR, CDR2 SFDVKD. Between the trimmed V and J ends, which lost 4 bases and 2 bases, there was a span of 5 bases. The CDR3 has 14 residues. The CDR3 sequence: CATSDFPGANVLTF. CDR3 DNA: TGTGCCACCAGTGACTTCCCTGGGGCCAACGTCCTGACTTTC.

This clonotype is a singleton in its sample. The V call is TRBV20-1, the J call TRBJ1-5; TRBD1 matches at 7 bases. Germline V lookup: CDR1 DFQATT, CDR2 SNEGSKA (reference sequence). The CDR3 covers 13 residues. J was trimmed by 7 bases and V by 6 bases; bases with no gene match: 9. The CDR3 loop reads CSAHGQEAQPQHF. The CDR3 DNA follows: TGCAGTGCACATGGACAGGAGGCACAGCCCCAGCATTTT.

The chain recombines TRBV21-1 with TRBJ2-7; the table assigns TRBD1, which was not confirmed against the DNA. TRBV21-1 corresponds to a pseudogene. The CDR3 consists of 15 residues. Written as DNA, the CDR3 is TGTGCCAGCAGATTAAAGCCCCAGGGATCCTACGAGCAGTACTTC. It codes for CASRLKPQGSYEQYF.

This clonotype was seen only a few times. The V gene is TRBV6-2 or TRBV6-3, the J gene TRBJ2-1; 9 nucleotides align to TRBD2. Trimming cost V 2 bases and J 7 bases; bases outside gene matches: 9. The CDR3 covers 16 residues. Germline V gene sequence: CDR1 MNHEY, CDR2 SVGEGT. The CDR3 sequence is CASSYGGGAAENEQFF. CDR3 DNA sequence: TGTGCCAGCAGTTACGGCGGGGGGGCCGCAGAGAATGAGCAGTTCTTC.

The J gene is TRBJ2-1, the V gene TRBV9; D is tentatively TRBD1 or TRBD2 (5 bases each). This CDR3 is 11 amino acids long. The V gene lost 3 bases and the J gene lost 10 bases, with 8 bases spanning the gap. Germline values: CDR1 SGDLS, CDR2 YYNGEE. The CDR3 nucleotides read TGTGCCAGCAGCGCCAGGGAGGAGCAGTTCTTC. The encoded protein is CASSAREEQFF.

This clonotype has just a few counts. The rearrangement joins TRBV4-2 to TRBJ2-3; perhaps TRBD2 as D (7 bases). The V and J ends lost 0 bases and 2 bases respectively, with 9 bases between them. Germline CDR1 LGHNA, CDR2 YNFKEQ. This CDR3 is built from 15 residues. This CDR3 reads CASSQERGHTDTQYF. The CDR3 DNA follows: TGTGCCAGCAGCCAAGAGCGGGGGCACACAGATACGCAGTATTTT.

This chain links TRBV29-1 with TRBJ2-5; D is possibly TRBD1 (5 bases). Between the trimmed V and J ends, which lost 4 bases and 1 base, there was a span of 10 bases. Per germline, CDR1 SQVTM and CDR2 ANQGSEA. This CDR3 is 13 amino acids long. The CDR3 protein is CSVARDSQETQYF. DNA of the CDR3: TGCAGCGTTGCCAGAGACAGCCAAGAGACCCAGTACTTC.

The rearrangement joins TRBV10-3 to TRBJ1-6; D is possibly TRBD1 (5 bases). V was pared by 10 bases and J by 7 bases, with 14 bases between. From germline, CDR1 is ENHRY and CDR2 SYGVKD. This CDR3 region has 13 residues. The CDR3 loop is CATRGRGNSPLHF. DNA of the CDR3: TGTGCCACTCGGGGCCGAGGGAATTCACCCCTCCACTTT.